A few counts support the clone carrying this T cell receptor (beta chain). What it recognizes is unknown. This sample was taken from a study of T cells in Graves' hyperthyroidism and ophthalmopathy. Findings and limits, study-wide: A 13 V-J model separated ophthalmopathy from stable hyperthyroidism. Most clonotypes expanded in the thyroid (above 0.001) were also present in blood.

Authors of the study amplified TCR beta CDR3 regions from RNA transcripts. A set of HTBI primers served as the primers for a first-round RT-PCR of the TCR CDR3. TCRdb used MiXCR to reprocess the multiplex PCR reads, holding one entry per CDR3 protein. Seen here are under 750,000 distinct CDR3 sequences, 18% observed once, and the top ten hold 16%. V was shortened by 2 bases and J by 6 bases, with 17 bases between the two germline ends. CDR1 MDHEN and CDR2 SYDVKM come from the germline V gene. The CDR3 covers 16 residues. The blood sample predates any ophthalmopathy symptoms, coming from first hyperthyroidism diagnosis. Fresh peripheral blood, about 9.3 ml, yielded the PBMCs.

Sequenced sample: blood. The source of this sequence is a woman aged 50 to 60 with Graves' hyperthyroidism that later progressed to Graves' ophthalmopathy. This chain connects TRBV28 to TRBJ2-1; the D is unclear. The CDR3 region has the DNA TGTGCCAGCAGTTTAATCGGCAGGAGCTTACTCAATGAGCAGTTCTTC. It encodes CASSLIGRSLLNEQFF.